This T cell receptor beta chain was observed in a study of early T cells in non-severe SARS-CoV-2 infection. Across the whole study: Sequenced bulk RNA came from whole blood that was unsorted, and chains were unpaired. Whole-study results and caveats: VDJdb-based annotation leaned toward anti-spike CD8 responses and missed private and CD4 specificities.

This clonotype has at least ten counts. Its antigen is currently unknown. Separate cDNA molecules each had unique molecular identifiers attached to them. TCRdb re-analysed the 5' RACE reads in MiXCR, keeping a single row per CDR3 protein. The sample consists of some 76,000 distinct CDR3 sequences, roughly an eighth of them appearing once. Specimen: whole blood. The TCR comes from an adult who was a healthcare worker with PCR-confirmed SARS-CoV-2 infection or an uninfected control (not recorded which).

The CDR3 reads CASSSTRRQGRENIQYF. The CDR3 nucleotides read TGTGCCAGTAGTTCAACCCGCCGACAGGGTAGGGAAAACATTCAGTACTTC. The chain couples TRBV19 to TRBJ2-4; 7 positions match TRBD1. V was clipped by 5 bases and J by 5 bases; unmatched bases: 15. The length of the CDR3 is 17 residues. Germline V gene lookup returns CDR1 LNHDA and CDR2 SQIVND (reference sequence).